This T cell receptor beta chain was sequenced in a study of molecular identifiers for immune sequencing clone quantification. Via MiXCR, TCRdb re-called the PCR reads, giving one row per CDR3 protein. Here the sample spans some 65,000 distinct CDR3 sequences, about a fifth being singletons. The CDR3 sequence is 14 residues long. Looked up from germline, CDR1 is SQVTM and CDR2 is ANQGSEA. The V end was cut by 7 bases, the J end by 1 base, with 16 bases between. This clonotype was counted at least ten times. Sequencing used naive CD8+ T cells from blood, with Jurkat cell RNA spiked in. The subset was: FACS-sorted CD8+CD4-CCR7+CD45RA+ naive T cells. The chain recombines TRBV29-1 with TRBJ1-1, with D possibly TRBD1 on 6 matching bases. The sequence came from a human donor in good health. Some libraries in this study had Jurkat cell RNA spiked in. The DNA of the CDR3 is TGCAGCGCCGGACAGCGGGGAACGAACACTGAAGCTTTCTTT. Its translation: CSAGQRGTNTEAFF.